This paragraph covers one TCR beta chain sequence. TCRdb's copy holds only in-frame clones and misses some; the assay was immunoSEQ multiplex PCR. The sample consists of 10,000 to 13,000 clones, roughly 88% of them appearing once. This record comes from a study of blood T cell dynamics during melanoma immunotherapy. Time point given: week 3, after first cycle of checkpoint inhibitor. The V end was cut by 0 bases, the J end by 0 bases, with 12 bases between. The germline V gene encodes CDR1 GTSNPN and CDR2 SVGIG (reference sequence). The CDR3 is made up of 16 amino acids. The rearrangement links TRBV30 to TRBJ1-3; D not certain. This TCR was recovered from a human donor with melanoma. Sequencing used blood, obtained from a patient treated with checkpoint blockade. The CDR3 nucleotides are TGTGCCTGGAGTGTAGGTATAGTAGACTCTGGAAACACCATATATTTT. This codes for CAWSVGIVDSGNTIYF.